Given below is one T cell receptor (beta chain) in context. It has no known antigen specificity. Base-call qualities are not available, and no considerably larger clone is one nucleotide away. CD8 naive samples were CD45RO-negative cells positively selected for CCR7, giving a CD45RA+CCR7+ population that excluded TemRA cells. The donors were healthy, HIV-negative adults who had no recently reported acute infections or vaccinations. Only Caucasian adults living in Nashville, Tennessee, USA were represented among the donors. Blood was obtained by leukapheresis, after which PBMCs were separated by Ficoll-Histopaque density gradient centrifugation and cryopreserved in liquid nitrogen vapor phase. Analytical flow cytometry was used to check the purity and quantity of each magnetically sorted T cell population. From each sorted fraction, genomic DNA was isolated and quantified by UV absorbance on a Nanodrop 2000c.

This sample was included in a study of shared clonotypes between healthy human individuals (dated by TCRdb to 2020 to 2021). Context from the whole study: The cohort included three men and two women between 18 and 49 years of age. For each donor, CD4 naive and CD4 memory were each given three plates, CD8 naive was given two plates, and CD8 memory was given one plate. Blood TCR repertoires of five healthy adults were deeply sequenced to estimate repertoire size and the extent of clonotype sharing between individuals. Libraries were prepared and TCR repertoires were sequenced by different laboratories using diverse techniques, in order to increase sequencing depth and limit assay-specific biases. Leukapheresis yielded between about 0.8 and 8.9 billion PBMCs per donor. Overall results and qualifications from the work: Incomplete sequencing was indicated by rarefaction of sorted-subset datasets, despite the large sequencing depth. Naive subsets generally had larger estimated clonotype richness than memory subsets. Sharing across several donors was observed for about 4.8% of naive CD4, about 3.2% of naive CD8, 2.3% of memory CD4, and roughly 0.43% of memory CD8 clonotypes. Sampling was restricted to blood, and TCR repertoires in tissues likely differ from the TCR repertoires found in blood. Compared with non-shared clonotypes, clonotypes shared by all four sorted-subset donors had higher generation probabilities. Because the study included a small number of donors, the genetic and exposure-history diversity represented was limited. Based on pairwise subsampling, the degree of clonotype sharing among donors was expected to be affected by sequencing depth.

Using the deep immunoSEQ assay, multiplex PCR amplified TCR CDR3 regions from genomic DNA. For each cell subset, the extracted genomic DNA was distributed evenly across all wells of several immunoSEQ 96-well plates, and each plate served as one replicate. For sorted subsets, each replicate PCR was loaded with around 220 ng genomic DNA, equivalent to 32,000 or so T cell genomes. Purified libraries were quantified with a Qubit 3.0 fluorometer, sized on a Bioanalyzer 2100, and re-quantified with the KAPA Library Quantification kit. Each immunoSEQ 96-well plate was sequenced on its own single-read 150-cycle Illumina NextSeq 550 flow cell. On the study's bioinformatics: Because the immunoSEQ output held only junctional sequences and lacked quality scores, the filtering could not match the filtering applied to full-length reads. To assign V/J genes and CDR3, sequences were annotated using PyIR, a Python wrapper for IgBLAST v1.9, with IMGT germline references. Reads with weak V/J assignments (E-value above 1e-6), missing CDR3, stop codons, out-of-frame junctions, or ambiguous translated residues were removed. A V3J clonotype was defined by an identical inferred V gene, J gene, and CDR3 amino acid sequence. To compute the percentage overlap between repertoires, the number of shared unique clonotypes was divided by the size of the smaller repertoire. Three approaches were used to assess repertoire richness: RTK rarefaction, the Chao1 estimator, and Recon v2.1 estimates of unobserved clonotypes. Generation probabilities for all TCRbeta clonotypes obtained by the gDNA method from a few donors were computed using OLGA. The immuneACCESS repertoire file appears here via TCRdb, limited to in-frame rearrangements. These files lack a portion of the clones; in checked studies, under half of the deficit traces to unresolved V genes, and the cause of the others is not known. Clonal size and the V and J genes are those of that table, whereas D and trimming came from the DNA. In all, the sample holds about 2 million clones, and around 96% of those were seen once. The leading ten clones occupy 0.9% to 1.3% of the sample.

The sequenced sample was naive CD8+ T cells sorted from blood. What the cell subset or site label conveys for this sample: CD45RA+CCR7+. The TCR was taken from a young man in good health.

The CDR3 is CATTGEGRAYEQYF. The DNA reads TGTGCCACCACCGGAGAGGGGCGGGCCTACGAGCAGTACTTC. This chain joins TRBV5-4 to TRBJ2-7; the D gene could be either TRBD1 or TRBD2, each agreeing at 5 bases. The CDR3 spans 14 residues, from the cysteine through the phenylalanine. This entry keeps only the CDR3 DNA: 42 bases, framed from base 1. The germline V gene (reference sequence) gives CDR1 as SGHNT and CDR2 as YYREEE. Trimming costs V 9 bases and J 2 bases, and their ends lie 18 bases apart.